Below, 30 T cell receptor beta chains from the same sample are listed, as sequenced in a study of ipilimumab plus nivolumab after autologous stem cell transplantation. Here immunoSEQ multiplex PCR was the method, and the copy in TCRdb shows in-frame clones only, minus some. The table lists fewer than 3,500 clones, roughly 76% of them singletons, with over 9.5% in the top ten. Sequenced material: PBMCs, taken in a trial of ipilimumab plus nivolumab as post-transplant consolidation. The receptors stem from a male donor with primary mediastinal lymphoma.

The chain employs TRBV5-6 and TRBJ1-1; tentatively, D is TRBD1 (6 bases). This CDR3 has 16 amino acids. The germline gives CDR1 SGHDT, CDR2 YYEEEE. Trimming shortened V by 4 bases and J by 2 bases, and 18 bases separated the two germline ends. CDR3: CASSNGGGAINTEAFF. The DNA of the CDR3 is TGTGCCAGCAGCAACGGTGGGGGGGCAATAAACACTGAAGCTTTCTTT.

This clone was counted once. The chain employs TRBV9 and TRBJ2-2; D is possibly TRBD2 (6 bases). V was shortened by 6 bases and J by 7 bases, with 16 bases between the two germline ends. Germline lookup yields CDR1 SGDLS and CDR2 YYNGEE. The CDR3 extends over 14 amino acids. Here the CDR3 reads CASTRLREGGELFF. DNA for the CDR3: TGTGCCAGCACTCGATTGCGGGAAGGCGGGGAGCTGTTTTTT.

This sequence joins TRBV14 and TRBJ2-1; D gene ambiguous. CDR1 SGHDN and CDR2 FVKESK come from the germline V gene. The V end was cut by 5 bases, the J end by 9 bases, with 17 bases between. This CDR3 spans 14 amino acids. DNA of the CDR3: TGTGCCAGCAGCACCGGACGGCGTTCAAGTGAGCAGTTCTTC. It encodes CASSTGRRSSEQFF. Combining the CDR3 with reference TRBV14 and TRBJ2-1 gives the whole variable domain EAGVTQFPSHSVIEKGQTVTLRCDPISGHDNLYWYRRVMGKEIKFLLHFVKESKQDESGMPNNRFLAERTGGTYSTLKVQPAELEDSGVYFCASSTGRRSSEQFFGPGTRLTVL.

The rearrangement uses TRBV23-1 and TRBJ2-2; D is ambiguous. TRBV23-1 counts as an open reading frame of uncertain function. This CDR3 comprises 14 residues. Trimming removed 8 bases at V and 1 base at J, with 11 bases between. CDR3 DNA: TGCGCCAGCGCCTCTTCCGTGAACACCGGGGAGCTGTTTTTT. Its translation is CASASSVNTGELFF.

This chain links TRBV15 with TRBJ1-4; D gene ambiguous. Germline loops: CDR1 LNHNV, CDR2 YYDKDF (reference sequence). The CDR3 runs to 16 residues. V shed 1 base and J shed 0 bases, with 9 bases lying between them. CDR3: CATSRVLDPTNEKLFF. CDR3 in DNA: TGTGCCACCAGCAGAGTTCTCGATCCAACTAATGAAAAACTGTTTTTT. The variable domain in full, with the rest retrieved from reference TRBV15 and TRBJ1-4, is DAMVIQNPRYQVTQFGKPVTLSCSQTLNHNVMYWYQQKSSQAPKLLFHYYDKDFNNEADTPDNFQSRRPNTSFCFLDIRSPGLGDTAMYLCATSRVLDPTNEKLFFGSGTQLSVL.

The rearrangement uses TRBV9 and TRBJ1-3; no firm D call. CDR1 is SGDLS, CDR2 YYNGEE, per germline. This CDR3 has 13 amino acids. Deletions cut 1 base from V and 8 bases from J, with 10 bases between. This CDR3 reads CASSVSFRDTIYF. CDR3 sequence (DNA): TGTGCCAGCAGCGTATCGTTCCGAGACACCATATATTTT.

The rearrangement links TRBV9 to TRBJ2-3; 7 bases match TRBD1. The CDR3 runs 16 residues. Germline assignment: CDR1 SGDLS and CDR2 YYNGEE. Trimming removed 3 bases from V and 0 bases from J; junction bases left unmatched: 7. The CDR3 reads CASSGPTGQSTDTQYF. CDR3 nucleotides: TGTGCCAGCAGCGGACCCACGGGACAGAGCACAGATACGCAGTATTTT.

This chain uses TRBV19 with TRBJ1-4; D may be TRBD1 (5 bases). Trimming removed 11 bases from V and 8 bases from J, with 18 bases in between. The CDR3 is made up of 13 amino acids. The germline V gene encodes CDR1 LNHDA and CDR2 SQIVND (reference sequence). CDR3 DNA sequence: TGTGCCTGCTCCCCAGGGTTGAGGGAAAAACTGTTTTTT. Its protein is CACSPGLREKLFF.

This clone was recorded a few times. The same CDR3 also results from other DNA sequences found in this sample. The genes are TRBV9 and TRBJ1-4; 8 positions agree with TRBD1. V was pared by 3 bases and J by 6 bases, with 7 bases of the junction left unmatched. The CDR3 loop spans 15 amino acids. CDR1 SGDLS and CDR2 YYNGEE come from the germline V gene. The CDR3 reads CASSEPGQVDEKLFF. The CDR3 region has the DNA TGTGCCAGCAGCGAGCCGGGACAGGTGGATGAAAAACTGTTTTTT.

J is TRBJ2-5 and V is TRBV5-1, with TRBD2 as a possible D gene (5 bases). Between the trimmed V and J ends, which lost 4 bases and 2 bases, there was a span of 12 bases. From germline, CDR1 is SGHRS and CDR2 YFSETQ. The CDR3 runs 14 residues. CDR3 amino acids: CASSLGLAQETQYF. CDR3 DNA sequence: TGCGCCAGCAGCCTCGGACTTGCACAAGAGACCCAGTACTTC. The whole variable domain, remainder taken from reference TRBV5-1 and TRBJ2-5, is KAGVTQTPRYLIKTRGQQVTLSCSPISGHRSVSWYQQTPGQGLQFLFEYFSETQRNKGNFPGRFSGRQFSNSRSEMNVSTLELGDSALYLCASSLGLAQETQYFGPGTRLLVL.

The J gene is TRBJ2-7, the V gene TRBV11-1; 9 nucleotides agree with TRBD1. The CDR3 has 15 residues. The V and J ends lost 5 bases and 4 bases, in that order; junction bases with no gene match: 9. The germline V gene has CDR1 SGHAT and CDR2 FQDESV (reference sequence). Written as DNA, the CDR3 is TGTGCCAGCAGCCCCGGGACAGGGCCGTCATACGAGCAGTACTTC. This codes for CASSPGTGPSYEQYF.

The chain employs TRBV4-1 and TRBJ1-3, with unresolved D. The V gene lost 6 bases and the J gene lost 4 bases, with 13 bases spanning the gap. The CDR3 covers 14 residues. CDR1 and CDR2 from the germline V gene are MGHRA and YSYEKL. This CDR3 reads CASRDGSLGNTIYF. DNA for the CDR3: TGCGCCAGCAGGGACGGCTCACTCGGAAACACCATATATTTT.

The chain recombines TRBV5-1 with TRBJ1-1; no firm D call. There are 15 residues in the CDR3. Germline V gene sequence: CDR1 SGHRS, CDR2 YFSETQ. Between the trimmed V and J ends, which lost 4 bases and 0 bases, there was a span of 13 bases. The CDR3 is CASSQVAAMNTEAFF. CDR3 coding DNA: TGCGCCAGCAGCCAGGTGGCAGCCATGAACACTGAAGCTTTCTTT.

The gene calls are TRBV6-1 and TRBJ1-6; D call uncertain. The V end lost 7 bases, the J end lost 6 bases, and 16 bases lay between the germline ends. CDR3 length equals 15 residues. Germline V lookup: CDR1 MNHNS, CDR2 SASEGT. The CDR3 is CASTHGIAFNSPLHF. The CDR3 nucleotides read TGTGCCAGCACCCACGGGATTGCCTTTAATTCACCCCTCCACTTT.

Written as DNA, the CDR3 is TGTGCCAGCAGCGCGACTAGCGGGATATACTTC. Amino acid sequence: CASSATSGIYF. The V and J genes are TRBV7-9 and TRBJ2-7; 11 bases align to TRBD2. Germline values: CDR1 SEHNR, CDR2 FQNEAQ (reference sequence). The CDR3 is 11 amino acids. The ends lost 5 bases at V and 13 bases at J; junction bases unmatched: 4.

CDR3 nucleotides: TGCGCCAGCAGCTTGGCCAGGGGCGTTTCCGGGGAGCTGTTTTTT. This sequence encodes CASSLARGVSGELFF. J is TRBJ2-2 and V is TRBV5-1; D is perhaps TRBD1 (6 bases). The CDR3 runs to 15 residues. Trimming removed 0 bases at V and 6 bases at J, with 12 bases between. Germline V gene lookup returns CDR1 SGHRS and CDR2 YFSETQ.

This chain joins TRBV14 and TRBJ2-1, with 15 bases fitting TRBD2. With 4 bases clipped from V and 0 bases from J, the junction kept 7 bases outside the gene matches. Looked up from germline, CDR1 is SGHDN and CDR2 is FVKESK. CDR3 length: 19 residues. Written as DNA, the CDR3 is TGTGCCAGCAGCCGGAGGACTAGCGGGAGGGATGGCTCCTACAATGAGCAGTTCTTC. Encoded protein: CASSRRTSGRDGSYNEQFF. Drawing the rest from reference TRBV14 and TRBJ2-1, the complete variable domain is EAGVTQFPSHSVIEKGQTVTLRCDPISGHDNLYWYRRVMGKEIKFLLHFVKESKQDESGMPNNRFLAERTGGTYSTLKVQPAELEDSGVYFCASSRRTSGRDGSYNEQFFGPGTRLTVL.

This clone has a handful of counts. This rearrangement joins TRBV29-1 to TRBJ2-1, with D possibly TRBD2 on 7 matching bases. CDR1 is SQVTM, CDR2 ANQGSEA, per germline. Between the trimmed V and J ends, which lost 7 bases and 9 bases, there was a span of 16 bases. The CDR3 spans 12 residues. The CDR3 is CSARGGGGEQFF. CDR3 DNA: TGCAGCGCGCGGGGAGGGGGGGGTGAGCAGTTCTTC.

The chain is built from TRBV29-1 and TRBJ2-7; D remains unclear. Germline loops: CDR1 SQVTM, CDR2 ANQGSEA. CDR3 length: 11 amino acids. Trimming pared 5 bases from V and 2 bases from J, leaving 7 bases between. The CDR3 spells CSVRPAYEQYF. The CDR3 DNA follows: TGCAGCGTTAGGCCAGCCTACGAGCAGTACTTC.

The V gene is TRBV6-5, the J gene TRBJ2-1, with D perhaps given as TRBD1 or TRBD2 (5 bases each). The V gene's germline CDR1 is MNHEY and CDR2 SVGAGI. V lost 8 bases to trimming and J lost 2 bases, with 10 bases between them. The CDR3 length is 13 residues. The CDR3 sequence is CASQTGPYNEQFF. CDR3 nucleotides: TGTGCCAGCCAGACGGGACCCTACAATGAGCAGTTCTTC.

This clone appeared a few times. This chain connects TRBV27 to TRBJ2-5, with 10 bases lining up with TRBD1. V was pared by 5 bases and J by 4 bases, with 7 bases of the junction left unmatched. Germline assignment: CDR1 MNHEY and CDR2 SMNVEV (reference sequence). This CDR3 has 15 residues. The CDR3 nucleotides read TGTGCCAGCAGTCCAGGACAGGGGGGGAGAGAGACCCAGTACTTC. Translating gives CASSPGQGGRETQYF.

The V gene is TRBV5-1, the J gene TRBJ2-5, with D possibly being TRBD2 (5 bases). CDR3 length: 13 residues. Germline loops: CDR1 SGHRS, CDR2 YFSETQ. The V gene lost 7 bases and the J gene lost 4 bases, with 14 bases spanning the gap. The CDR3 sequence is CASGGGAVETQYF. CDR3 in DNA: TGCGCCAGCGGAGGTGGTGCCGTAGAGACCCAGTACTTC.

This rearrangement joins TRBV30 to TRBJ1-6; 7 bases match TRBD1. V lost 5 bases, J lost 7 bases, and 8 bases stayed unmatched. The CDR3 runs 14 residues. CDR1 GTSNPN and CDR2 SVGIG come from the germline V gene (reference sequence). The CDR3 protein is CAWGPDRTNSPLHF. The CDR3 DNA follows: TGTGCCTGGGGACCGGACAGGACCAATTCACCCCTCCACTTT.

The CDR3, as DNA: TGTGCCAGCAGTTTTAGGGGTCGGACCTTGGGCTACACCTTC. Translated: CASSFRGRTLGYTF. The chain is built from TRBV28 and TRBJ1-2; D is perhaps TRBD1 (5 bases). The CDR3 is 14 residues long. Per the germline V gene, CDR1 is MDHEN and CDR2 is SYDVKM. Deletions cut 3 bases from V and 8 bases from J, with 16 bases between.

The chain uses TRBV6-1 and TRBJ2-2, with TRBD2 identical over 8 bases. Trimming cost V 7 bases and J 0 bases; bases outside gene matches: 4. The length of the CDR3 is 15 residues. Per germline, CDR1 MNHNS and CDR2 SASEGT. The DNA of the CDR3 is TGTGCCAGCATCCCCGGGGGGGCGAACACCGGGGAGCTGTTTTTT. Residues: CASIPGGANTGELFF.

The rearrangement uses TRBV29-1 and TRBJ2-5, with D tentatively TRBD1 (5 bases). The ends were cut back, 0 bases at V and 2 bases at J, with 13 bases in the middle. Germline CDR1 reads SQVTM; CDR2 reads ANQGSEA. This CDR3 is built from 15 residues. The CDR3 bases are TGCAGCGTTGAAGATCGGAAAGGGGCACAAGAGACCCAGTACTTC. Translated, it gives CSVEDRKGAQETQYF.

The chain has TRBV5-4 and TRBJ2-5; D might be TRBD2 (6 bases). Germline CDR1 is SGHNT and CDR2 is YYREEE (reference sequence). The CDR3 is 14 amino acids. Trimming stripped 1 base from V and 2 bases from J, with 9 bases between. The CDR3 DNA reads TGTGCCAGCAGCTTGTATGGGAGGCAAGAGACCCAGTACTTC. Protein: CASSLYGRQETQYF.

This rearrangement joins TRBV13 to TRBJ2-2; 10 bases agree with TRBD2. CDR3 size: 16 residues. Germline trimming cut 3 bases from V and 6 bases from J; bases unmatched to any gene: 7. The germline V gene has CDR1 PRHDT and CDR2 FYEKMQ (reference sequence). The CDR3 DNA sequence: TGTGCCAGCAGCTTCCCCAGCGGGGGGGCCGCCGGGGAGCTGTTTTTT. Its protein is CASSFPSGGAAGELFF.

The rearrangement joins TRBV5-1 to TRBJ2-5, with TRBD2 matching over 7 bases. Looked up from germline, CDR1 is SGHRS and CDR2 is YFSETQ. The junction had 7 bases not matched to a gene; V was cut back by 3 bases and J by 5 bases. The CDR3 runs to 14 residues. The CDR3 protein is CASSWEGLSETQYF. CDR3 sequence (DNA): TGCGCCAGCAGCTGGGAGGGACTTAGTGAGACCCAGTACTTC.

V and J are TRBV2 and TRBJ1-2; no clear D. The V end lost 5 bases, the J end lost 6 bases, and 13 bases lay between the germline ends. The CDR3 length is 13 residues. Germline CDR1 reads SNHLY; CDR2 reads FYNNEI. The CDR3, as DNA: TGTGCCAGCAGTCGGAACAAAGGGAATGGCTACACCTTC. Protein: CASSRNKGNGYTF.